This TCR beta chain derives from a study of tumor T cells in aggressive B-cell lymphoma. The repertoire was sequenced with immunoSEQ multiplex PCR; TCRdb's copy has only in-frame clones and lacks some. The sample has approximately 10,000 clones, roughly 81% seen once. This sequence was found in an adult with diffuse large B cell lymphoma. Sequencing was done on a sample of tumor tissue.

The CDR3 DNA sequence: TGCAGCGTAGCCCTCGGACAGGGGGCTGGCGGCTACACCTTC. Its protein product is CSVALGQGAGGYTF. The chain recombines TRBV29-1 with TRBJ1-2; the match to TRBD1 covers 11 bases. V gave up 6 bases and J gave up 8 bases; unmatched junction bases: 11. The CDR3 runs to 14 residues. Germline CDR1 is SQVTM and CDR2 is ANQGSEA.